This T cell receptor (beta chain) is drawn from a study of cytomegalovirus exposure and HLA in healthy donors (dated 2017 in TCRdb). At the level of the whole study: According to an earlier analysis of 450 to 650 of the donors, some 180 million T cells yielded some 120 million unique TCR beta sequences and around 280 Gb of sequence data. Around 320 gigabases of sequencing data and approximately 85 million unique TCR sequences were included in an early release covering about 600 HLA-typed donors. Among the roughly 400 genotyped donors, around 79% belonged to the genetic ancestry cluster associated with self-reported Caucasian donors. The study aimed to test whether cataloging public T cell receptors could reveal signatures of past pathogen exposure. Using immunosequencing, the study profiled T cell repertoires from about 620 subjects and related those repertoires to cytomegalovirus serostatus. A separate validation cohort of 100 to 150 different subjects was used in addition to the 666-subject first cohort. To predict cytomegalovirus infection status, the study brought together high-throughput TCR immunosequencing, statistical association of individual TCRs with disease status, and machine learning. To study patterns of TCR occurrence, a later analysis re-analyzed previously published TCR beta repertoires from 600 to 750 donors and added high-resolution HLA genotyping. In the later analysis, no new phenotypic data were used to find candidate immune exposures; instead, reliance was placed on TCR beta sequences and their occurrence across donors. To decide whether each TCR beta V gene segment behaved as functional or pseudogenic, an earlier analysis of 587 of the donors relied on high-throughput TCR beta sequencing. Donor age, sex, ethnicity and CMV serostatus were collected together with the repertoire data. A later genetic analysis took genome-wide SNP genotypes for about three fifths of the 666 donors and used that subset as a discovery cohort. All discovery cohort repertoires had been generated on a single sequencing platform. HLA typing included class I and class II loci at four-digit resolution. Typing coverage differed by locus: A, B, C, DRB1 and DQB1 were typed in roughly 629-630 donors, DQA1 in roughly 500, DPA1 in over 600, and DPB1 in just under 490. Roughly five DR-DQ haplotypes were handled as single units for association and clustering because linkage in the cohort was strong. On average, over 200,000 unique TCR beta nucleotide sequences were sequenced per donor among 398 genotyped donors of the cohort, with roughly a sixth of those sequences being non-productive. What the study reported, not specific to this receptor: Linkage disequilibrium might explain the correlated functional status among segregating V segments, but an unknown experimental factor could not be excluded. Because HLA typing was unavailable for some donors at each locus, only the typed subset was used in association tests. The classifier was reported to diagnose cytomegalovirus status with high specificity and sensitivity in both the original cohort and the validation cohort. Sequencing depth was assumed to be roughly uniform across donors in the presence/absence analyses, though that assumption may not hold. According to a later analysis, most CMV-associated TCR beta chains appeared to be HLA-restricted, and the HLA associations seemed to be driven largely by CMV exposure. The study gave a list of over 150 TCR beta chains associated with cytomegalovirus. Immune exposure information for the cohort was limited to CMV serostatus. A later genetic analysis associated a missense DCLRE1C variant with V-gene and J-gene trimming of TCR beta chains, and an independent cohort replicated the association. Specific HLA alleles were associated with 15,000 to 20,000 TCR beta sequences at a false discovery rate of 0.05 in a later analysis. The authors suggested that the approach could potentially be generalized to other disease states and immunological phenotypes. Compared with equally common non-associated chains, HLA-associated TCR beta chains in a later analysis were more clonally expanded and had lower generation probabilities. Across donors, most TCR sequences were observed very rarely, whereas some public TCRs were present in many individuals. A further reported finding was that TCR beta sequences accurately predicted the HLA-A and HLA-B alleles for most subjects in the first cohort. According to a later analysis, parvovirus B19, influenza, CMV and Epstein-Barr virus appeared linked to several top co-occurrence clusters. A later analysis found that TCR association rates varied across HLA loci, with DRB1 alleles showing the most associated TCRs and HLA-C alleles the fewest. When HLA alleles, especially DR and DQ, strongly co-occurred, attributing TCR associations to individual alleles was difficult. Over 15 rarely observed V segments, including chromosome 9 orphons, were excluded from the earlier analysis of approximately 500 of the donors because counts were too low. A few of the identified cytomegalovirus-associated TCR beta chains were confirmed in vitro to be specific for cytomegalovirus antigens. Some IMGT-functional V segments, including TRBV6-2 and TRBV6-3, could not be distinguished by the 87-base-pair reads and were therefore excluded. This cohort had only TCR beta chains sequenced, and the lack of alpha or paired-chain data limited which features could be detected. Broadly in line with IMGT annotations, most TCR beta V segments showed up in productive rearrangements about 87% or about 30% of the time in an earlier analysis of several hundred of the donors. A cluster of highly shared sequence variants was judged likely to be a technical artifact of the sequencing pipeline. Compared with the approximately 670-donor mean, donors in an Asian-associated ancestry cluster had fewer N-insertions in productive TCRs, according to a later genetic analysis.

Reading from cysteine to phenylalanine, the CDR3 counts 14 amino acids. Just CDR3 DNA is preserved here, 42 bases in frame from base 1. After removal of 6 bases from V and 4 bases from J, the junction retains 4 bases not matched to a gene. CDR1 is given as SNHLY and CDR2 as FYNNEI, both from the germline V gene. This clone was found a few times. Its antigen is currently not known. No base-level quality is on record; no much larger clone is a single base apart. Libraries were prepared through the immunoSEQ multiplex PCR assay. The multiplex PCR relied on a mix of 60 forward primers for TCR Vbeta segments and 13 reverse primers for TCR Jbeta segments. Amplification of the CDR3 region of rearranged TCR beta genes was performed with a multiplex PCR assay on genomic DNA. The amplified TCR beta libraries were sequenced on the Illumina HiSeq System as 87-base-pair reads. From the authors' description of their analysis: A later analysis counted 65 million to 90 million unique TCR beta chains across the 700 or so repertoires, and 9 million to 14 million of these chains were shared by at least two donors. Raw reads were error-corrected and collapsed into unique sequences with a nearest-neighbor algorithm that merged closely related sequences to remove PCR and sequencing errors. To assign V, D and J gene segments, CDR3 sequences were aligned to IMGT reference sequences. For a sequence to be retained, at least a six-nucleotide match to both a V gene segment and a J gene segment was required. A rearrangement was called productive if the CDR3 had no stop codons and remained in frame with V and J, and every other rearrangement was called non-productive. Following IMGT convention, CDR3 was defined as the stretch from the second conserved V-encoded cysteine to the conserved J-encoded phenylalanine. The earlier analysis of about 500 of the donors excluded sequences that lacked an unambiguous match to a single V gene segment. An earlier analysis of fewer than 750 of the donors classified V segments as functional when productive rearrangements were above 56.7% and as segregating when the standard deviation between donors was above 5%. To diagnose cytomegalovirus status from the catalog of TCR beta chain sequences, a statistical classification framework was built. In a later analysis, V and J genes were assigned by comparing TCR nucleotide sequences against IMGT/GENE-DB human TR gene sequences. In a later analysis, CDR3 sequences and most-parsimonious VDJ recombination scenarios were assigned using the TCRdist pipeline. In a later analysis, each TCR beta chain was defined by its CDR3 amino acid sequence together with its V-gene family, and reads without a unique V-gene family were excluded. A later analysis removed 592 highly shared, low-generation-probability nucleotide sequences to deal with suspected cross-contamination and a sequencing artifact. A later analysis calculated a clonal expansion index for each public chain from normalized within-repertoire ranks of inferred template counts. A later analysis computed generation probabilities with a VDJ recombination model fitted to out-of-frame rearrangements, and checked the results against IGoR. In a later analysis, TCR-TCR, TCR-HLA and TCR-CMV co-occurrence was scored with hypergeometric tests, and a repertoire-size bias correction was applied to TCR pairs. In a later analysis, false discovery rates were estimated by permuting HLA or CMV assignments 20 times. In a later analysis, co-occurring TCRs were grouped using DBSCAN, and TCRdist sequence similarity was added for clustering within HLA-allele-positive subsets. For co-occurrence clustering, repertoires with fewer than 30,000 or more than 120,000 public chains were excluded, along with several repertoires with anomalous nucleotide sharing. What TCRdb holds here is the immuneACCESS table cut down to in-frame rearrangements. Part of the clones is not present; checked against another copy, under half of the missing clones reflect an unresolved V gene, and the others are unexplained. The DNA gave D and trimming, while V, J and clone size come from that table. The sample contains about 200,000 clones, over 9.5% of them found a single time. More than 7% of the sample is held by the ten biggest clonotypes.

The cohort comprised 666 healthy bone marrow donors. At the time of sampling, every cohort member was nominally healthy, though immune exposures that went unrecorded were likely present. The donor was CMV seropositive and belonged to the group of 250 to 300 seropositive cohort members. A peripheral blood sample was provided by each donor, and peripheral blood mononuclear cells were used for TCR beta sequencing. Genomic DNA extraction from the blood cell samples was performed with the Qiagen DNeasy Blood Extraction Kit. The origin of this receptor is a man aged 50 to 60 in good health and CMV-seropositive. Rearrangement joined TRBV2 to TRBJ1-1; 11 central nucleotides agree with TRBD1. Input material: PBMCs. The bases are TGTGCCAGCAGGGACAGGGGGCTGGGCACTGAAGCTTTCTTT. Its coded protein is CASRDRGLGTEAFF.